This TCR beta chain was found in a study of a mutant IDH1 vaccine in newly diagnosed glioma. Time point specified: week 23, last vaccination. Doses consisted of 300 ug of mutant IDH1 20-mer peptide each, paired with topical imiquimod. This clone appeared a single time. Its antigen is as yet unknown. Profiling relied on immunoSEQ multiplex PCR, and the TCRdb table lists in-frame clones only, not all of them. The sample lists about 20,000 clones, roughly four fifths occurring once. Deletions cut 5 bases from V and 8 bases from J, with 19 bases between. This CDR3 comprises 15 residues. In germline, CDR1 is LNHDA, CDR2 SQIVND (reference sequence).

The chain carries TRBV19 and TRBJ2-1; the D call may be TRBD1 or TRBD2 (5 bases each). Here the sequenced sample was PBMCs, taken from a glioma patient whose treatment included an IDH1 peptide vaccine. The clonotype comes from a young man with glioma. CDR3 amino acids: CASSPGAGWFYEQFF. The CDR3 DNA follows: TGTGCCAGTAGTCCCGGGGCAGGGTGGTTTTATGAGCAGTTCTTC.